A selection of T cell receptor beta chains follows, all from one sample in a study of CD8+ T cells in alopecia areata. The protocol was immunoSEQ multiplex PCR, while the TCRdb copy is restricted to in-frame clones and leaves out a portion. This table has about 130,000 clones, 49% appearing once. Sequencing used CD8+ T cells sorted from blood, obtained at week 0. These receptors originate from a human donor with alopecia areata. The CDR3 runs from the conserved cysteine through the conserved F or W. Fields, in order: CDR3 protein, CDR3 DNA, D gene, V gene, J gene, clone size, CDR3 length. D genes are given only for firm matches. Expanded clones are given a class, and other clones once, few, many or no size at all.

CDR3aa: CASSSGLASPLHF; CDR3nt: TGTGCCAGCAGCTCGGGACTGGCATCACCCCTCCACTTT; d_gene: NA; v_gene: TRBV5-6; j_gene: TRBJ1-6; abundance: once; len: 13
CDR3aa: CATSRDGGTPNYGYTF; CDR3nt: TGTGCCACCAGCAGAGATGGGGGGACGCCGAACTATGGCTACACCTTC; d_gene: NA; v_gene: TRBV15; j_gene: TRBJ1-2; abundance: few; len: 16
CDR3aa: CASSSGGSPYEQYF; CDR3nt: TGTGCCAGCAGCTCGGGGGGCAGCCCCTACGAGCAGTACTTC; d_gene: NA; v_gene: TRBV5-6; j_gene: TRBJ2-7; abundance: NA; len: 14
CDR3aa: CSVQGVAGELFF; CDR3nt: TGCAGCGTCCAGGGGGTAGCCGGGGAGCTGTTTTTT; d_gene: TRBD1; v_gene: TRBV29-1; j_gene: TRBJ2-2; abundance: few; len: 12
CDR3aa: CASSYSGTGSPLHF; CDR3nt: TGTGCCAGCAGTTACTCAGGGACGGGTTCACCCCTCCACTTT; d_gene: NA; v_gene: TRBV6-5; j_gene: TRBJ1-6; abundance: NA; len: 14
CDR3aa: CSVDSPEGGTEAFF; CDR3nt: TGCAGCGTTGATAGCCCAGAGGGGGGCACTGAAGCTTTCTTT; d_gene: NA; v_gene: TRBV29-1; j_gene: TRBJ1-1; abundance: NA; len: 14
CDR3aa: CASSYGDTYNQPQHF; CDR3nt: TGTGCCAGCAGTTACGGGGACACATACAATCAGCCCCAGCATTTT; d_gene: NA; v_gene: TRBV6-6; j_gene: TRBJ1-5; abundance: NA; len: 15
CDR3aa: CAWSTNSDSPLHF; CDR3nt: TGTGCCTGGAGTACAAACAGTGATTCACCCCTCCACTTT; d_gene: NA; v_gene: TRBV30; j_gene: TRBJ1-6; abundance: few; len: 13
CDR3aa: CASSITTGTEYEQYF; CDR3nt: TGTGCCAGCAGCATAACCACTGGGACGGAGTACGAGCAGTACTTC; d_gene: NA; v_gene: TRBV6-6; j_gene: TRBJ2-7; abundance: NA; len: 15
CDR3aa: CASSLSSGAGLYGYTF; CDR3nt: TGTGCCAGCAGTTTATCGAGTGGGGCAGGCCTCTATGGCTACACCTTC; d_gene: NA; v_gene: TRBV27; j_gene: TRBJ1-2; abundance: NA; len: 16
CDR3aa: CASSPPGQTNTEAFF; CDR3nt: TGTGCCAGCTCACCACCGGGACAGACGAACACTGAAGCTTTCTTT; d_gene: TRBD1; v_gene: TRBV18; j_gene: TRBJ1-1; abundance: few; len: 15